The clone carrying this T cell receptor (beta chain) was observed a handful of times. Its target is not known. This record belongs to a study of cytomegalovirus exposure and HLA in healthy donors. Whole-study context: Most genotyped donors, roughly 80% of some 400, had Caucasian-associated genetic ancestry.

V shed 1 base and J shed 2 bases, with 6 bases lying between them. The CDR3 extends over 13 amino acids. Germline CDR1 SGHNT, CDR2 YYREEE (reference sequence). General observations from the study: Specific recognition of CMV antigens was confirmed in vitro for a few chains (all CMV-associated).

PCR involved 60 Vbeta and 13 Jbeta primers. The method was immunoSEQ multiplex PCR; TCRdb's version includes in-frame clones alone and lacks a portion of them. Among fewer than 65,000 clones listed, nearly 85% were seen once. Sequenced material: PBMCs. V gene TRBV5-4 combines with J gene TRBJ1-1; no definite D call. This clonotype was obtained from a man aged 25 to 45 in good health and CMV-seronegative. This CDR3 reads CASSLTPNTEAFF. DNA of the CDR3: TGTGCCAGCAGCTTGACACCTAACACTGAAGCTTTCTTT.